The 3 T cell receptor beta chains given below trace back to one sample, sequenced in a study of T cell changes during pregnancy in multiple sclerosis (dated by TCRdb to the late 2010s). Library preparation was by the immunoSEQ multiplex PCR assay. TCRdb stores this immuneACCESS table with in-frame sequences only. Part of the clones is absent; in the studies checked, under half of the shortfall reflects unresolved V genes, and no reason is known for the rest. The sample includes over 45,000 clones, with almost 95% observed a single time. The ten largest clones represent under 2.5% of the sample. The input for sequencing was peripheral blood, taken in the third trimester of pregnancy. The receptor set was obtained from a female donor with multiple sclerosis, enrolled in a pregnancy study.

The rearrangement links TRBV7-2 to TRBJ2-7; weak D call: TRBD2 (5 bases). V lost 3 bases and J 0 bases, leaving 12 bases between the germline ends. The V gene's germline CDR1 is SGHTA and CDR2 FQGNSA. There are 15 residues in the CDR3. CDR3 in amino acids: CASSLGAGVSYEQYF. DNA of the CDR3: TGTGCCAGCAGCTTGGGTGCGGGTGTCTCCTACGAGCAGTACTTC.

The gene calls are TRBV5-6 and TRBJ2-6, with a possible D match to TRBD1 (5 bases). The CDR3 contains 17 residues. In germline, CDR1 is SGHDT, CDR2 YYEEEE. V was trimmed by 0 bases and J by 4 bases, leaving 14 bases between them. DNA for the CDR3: TGTGCCAGCAGCTTGGTTGAGGTTGGGGCCGGGGCCAACGTCCTGACTTTC. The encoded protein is CASSLVEVGAGANVLTF.

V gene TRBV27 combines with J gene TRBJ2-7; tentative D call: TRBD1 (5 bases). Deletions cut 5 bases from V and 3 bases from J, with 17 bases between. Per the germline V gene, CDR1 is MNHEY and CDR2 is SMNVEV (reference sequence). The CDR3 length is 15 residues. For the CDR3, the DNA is TGTGCCAGCAGTCAAACGACAGAGAGTTTCTACGAGCAGTACTTC. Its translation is CASSQTTESFYEQYF.